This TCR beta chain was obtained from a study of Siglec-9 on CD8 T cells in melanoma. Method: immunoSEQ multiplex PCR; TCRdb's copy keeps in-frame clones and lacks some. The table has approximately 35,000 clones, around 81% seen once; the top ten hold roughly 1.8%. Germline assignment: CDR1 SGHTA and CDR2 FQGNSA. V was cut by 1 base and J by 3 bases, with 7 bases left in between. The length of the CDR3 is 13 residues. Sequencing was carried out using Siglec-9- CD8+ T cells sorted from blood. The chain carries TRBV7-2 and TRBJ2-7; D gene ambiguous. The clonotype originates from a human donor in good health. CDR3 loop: CASSLDAFYEQYF. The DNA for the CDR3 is TGTGCCAGCAGCTTAGATGCCTTCTACGAGCAGTACTTC.